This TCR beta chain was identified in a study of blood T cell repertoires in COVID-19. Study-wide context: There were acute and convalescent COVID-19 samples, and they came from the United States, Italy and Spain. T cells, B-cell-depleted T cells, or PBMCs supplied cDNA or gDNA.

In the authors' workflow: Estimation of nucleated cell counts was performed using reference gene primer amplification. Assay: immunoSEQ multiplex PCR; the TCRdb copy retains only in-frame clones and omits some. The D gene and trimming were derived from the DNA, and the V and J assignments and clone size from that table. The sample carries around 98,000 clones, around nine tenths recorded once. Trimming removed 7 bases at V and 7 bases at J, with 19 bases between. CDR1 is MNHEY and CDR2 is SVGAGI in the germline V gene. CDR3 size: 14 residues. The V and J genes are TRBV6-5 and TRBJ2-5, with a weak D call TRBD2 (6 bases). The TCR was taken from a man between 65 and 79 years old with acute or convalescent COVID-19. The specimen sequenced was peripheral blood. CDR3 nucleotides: TGTGCCAGCAACTCGGGACTTCCGTCAGGGACCCAGTACTTC. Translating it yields CASNSGLPSGTQYF.